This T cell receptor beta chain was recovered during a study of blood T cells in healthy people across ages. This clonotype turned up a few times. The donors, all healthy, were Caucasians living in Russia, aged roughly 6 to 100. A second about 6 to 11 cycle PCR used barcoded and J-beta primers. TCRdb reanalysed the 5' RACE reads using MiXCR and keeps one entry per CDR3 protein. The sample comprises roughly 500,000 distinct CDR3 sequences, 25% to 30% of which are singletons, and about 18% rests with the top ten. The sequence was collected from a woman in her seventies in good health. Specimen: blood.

This CDR3 is CASRTANTGELFF. The CDR3 DNA sequence: TGCGCCAGCAGGACGGCGAACACCGGGGAGCTGTTTTTT. This rearrangement joins TRBV5-1 to TRBJ2-2; D unresolved. Germline V gene data show CDR1 as SGHRS and CDR2 as YFSETQ. The CDR3 has 13 residues. V was clipped by 5 bases and J by 0 bases, with 5 bases between them. The full variable domain, rest sourced from reference TRBV5-1 and TRBJ2-2, is KAGVTQTPRYLIKTRGQQVTLSCSPISGHRSVSWYQQTPGQGLQFLFEYFSETQRNKGNFPGRFSGRQFSNSRSEMNVSTLELGDSALYLCASRTANTGELFFGEGSRLTVL.